This entry features one TCR beta chain sequence. Methods used by the authors: Estimation of nucleated cell counts relied on the amplification of reference gene primers. The assay was immunoSEQ multiplex PCR, and TCRdb's table has in-frame clones only and misses some. The V and J calls and clone size were taken over from that table, and D and trimming were inferred from the DNA. The sample records a few hundred thousand clones, about 86% being singletons. Those enrolled in Seattle joined during active infection and were followed longitudinally afterward. This sample was included in a study of blood T cell repertoires in COVID-19. The overall study: Whether acute or convalescent, the COVID-19 samples came from the United States, Italy and Spain.

The CDR3 covers 13 residues. CDR1 is MNHNY, CDR2 SVGAGI, per germline (reference sequence). The ends were cut back, 5 bases at V and 10 bases at J, with 14 bases in the middle. The chain employs TRBV6-6 and TRBJ1-4, with no clear D. The sequencing input was peripheral blood. The TCR comes from a woman aged 50 to 65 with COVID-19, enrolled during active disease. The CDR3 DNA follows: TGTGCCAGCAGTCTCGAGTCCGCCGGAAAACTGTTTTTT. Its protein is CASSLESAGKLFF.